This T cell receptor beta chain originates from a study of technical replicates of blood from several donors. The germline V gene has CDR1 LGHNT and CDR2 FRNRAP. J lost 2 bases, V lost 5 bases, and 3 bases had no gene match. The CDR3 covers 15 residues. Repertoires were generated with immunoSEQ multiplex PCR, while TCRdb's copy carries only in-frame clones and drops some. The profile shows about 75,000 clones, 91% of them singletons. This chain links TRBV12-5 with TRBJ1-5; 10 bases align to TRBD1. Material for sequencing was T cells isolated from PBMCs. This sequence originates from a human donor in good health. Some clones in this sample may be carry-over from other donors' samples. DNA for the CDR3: TGTGCTAGTGGTCCCGGACAGGGGGGCAATCAGCCCCAGCATTTT. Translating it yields CASGPGQGGNQPQHF.